This T cell receptor beta chain was sequenced during a study of T cells expressing NK-cell markers. The germline gives CDR1 DFQATT, CDR2 SNEGSKA (reference sequence). The CDR3 length is 13 residues. Details on this clonotype: No antigen is known for it.

Study-wide findings and caveats: For over 5 donors, the dominant NKG2C+ clonotypes made up roughly 1.0-7.5% of their CD8+ T cells.

TCRdb re-called the 5' RACE reads, yielding one record per CDR3 amino acid sequence without DNA. The sample totals about 160,000 distinct CDR3 sequences. Input material: blood T cells: a sorted CD56 or NKG2C T cell subset, CD4+ or CD8+ T cells, or bulk PBMC T cells (not recorded which). The chain uses TRBV20-1 and TRBJ1-1; TCRdb's assignment of TRBD1 cannot be checked, as there is no DNA. This clonotype was obtained from a woman between 18 and 69 years old in good health. CDR3 residues: CSADRTANVEAFF.